These 18 T cell receptor beta chains share one sample of origin, sequenced in a study of blood T cell repertoires in COVID-19. Assay used: immunoSEQ multiplex PCR; TCRdb lists only in-frame clones, some missing. Of about 140,000 clones in the sample, 79% were seen once. The sample consisted of peripheral blood. The receptors derive from a man in his 60s with acute or convalescent COVID-19.

The V and J genes are TRBV7-9 and TRBJ1-6; TRBD1 agrees at 8 bases. Unmatched junction bases numbered 6, after V lost 5 bases and J lost 9 bases. The germline CDR1 and CDR2 sequences are SEHNR and FQNEAQ (reference sequence). The CDR3 sequence is 14 residues long. This CDR3 is CASSIGQGTSPLHF. The CDR3, as DNA: TGTGCCAGCAGCATTGGACAGGGCACTTCACCCCTCCACTTT.

This rearrangement joins TRBV6-6 to TRBJ2-7; the D is unclear. The germline V gene has CDR1 MNHNY and CDR2 SVGAGI (reference sequence). This CDR3 region has 13 residues. The V and J ends lost 10 bases and 7 bases respectively, with 20 bases between them. Written as DNA, the CDR3 is TGTGCCACCATGGCTCTTGATGGTACAGAGCAGTACTTC. This translates into CATMALDGTEQYF.

The sample holds a few counts of this clone. CDR3 sequence (DNA): TGCGCCAGCAGCCAAGCGGTAACAGTCGGCACCGGGGAGCTGTTTTTT. It specifies CASSQAVTVGTGELFF. J is TRBJ2-2 and V is TRBV4-3, with unresolved D. Trimming took off 1 base at V and 4 bases at J, with 13 bases between the two ends. CDR3 length: 16 residues. CDR1 is LGHNA and CDR2 is YSLEER in the germline V gene.

This chain joins TRBV7-2 and TRBJ2-2, with TRBD2 as a possible D gene (5 bases). V was shortened by 5 bases and J by 2 bases, with 12 bases between the two germline ends. There are 15 residues in the CDR3. In germline, CDR1 is SGHTA, CDR2 FQGNSA. The CDR3 is CASSPQRDNTGELFF. For the CDR3, the DNA is TGTGCCAGCAGCCCCCAGAGGGATAACACCGGGGAGCTGTTTTTT.

The gene calls are TRBV20-1 and TRBJ2-1; 7 bases map to TRBD2. The germline V gene encodes CDR1 DFQATT and CDR2 SNEGSKA (reference sequence). The CDR3 covers 13 residues. V shed 3 bases, J shed 8 bases, and the junction held 7 bases outside the gene matches. This CDR3 is CSASSGRLDEQFF. The CDR3 DNA sequence: TGCAGTGCTAGTTCCGGGAGGCTAGATGAGCAGTTCTTC.

This chain uses TRBV5-6 with TRBJ1-6; D uncertain. The germline V gene encodes CDR1 SGHDT and CDR2 YYEEEE. The CDR3 is 16 residues long. The V gene lost 1 base and the J gene lost 0 bases, with 8 bases spanning the gap. The CDR3 sequence is CASSLTRDSYNSPLHF. CDR3 coding DNA: TGTGCCAGCAGCTTGACCCGGGACTCCTATAATTCACCCCTCCACTTT.

The chain uses TRBV7-8 and TRBJ2-1, with 10 bases that match TRBD2. Germline V lookup: CDR1 SGHVS, CDR2 FQNEAQ. The CDR3 is 17 residues long. V lost 2 bases to trimming and J lost 0 bases; unmatched junction nucleotides: 4. The CDR3 region has the DNA TGTGCCAGCAGCTTAATGGCTAGCGGGAGCTCCTACAATGAGCAGTTCTTC. It specifies CASSLMASGSSYNEQFF. Drawing the rest from reference TRBV7-8 and TRBJ2-1, the complete variable domain is GAGVSQSPRYKVAKRGQDVALRCDPISGHVSLFWYQQALGQGPEFLTYFQNEAQLDKSGLPSDRFFAERPEGSVSTLKIQRTQQEDSAVYLCASSLMASGSSYNEQFFGPGTRLTVL.

The chain links TRBV6-1 to TRBJ1-2, with D hard to call. Germline-derived CDR1 and CDR2 are MNHNS and SASEGT. Trimming removed 2 bases at V and 1 base at J, with 5 bases between. The CDR3 has 13 amino acids. DNA of the CDR3: TGTGCCAGCAGTGAAAGACATAACTATGGCTACACCTTC. This gives the protein CASSERHNYGYTF.

V and J are TRBV27 and TRBJ1-6; 9 bases fit TRBD1. This CDR3 is built from 15 residues. V shed 3 bases and J 7 bases; nucleotides not matched to a gene: 4. CDR1 and CDR2 (germline): MNHEY, SMNVEV (reference sequence). The CDR3 region is CASSLDRGSNSPLHF. For the CDR3, the DNA is TGTGCCAGCAGTTTGGACAGGGGAAGCAATTCACCCCTCCACTTT.

The CDR3 region is CASRMTSGSPPYEQYF. The CDR3 region has the DNA TGTGCCAGCAGAATGACTAGCGGGAGCCCCCCCTACGAGCAGTACTTC. This chain uses TRBV28 with TRBJ2-7, with TRBD2 matching 12 bases. The CDR3 length is 16 residues. CDR1 and CDR2 from the germline V gene are MDHEN and SYDVKM. V trimming: 6 bases; J trimming: 2 bases; junction bases outside the gene matches: 8.

The CDR3 sequence: CASSMGQGGTEAFF. CDR3 bases: TGCGCCAGCAGCATGGGACAGGGAGGCACTGAAGCTTTCTTT. The chain links TRBV5-1 to TRBJ1-1; TRBD1 matches 9 bases. V shed 4 bases and J 4 bases; nucleotides not matched to a gene: 5. This CDR3 contains 14 residues. CDR1 and CDR2 (germline): SGHRS, YFSETQ.

The chain employs TRBV10-3 and TRBJ2-7, with 10 bases fitting TRBD1. Germline CDR1 is ENHRY and CDR2 is SYGVKD. Losses at the gene ends were 3 bases for V and 3 bases for J; bases not matched to a gene: 11. The CDR3 sequence is 17 residues long. The CDR3 reads CAISDGVRDRGLYEQYF. The DNA for the CDR3 is TGTGCCATCAGTGACGGAGTGAGGGACAGGGGACTCTACGAGCAGTACTTC.

The V call is TRBV5-4, the J call TRBJ1-5, with 7 bases matching TRBD1. Germline CDR1 and CDR2: SGHNT and YYREEE (reference sequence). This CDR3 region has 14 residues. Trimming at V came to 0 bases and at J to 4 bases, leaving 1 base not matched to a gene. The CDR3 DNA reads as TGTGCCAGCAGCTTGGCAGGGGGAAATCAGCCCCAGCATTTT. Translated: CASSLAGGNQPQHF.

This clone was counted a single time. DNA of the CDR3: TGTGCCAGCAGCCCCTCCTGGCGGGCTTTCTTT. Protein: CASSPSWRAFF. The chain combines TRBV7-9 with TRBJ1-1; no clear D gene. CDR1 and CDR2 (germline): SEHNR, FQNEAQ (reference sequence). CDR3 size: 11 residues. The V end was cut by 5 bases, the J end by 11 bases, with 12 bases between.

The genes are TRBV6-6 and TRBJ1-1; the D gene is possibly TRBD1 (5 bases). The CDR3 length is 13 residues. Germline lookup yields CDR1 MNHNY and CDR2 SVGAGI (reference sequence). V lost 0 bases, J lost 8 bases, and 10 bases lay in between. CDR3 amino acids: CASSYSSGSEAFF. The CDR3 DNA reads as TGTGCCAGCAGTTACTCGTCAGGGTCGGAAGCTTTCTTT.

The chain combines TRBV24-1 with TRBJ2-1; D gene ambiguous. Germline loops: CDR1 KGHDR, CDR2 SFDVKD. This CDR3 contains 15 residues. The ends were cut back, 3 bases at V and 4 bases at J, with 12 bases in the middle. Written as DNA, the CDR3 is TGTGCCACCAGTGATCCCCTCGAAACTTACAATGAGCAGTTCTTC. Amino acids: CATSDPLETYNEQFF.

The rearrangement links TRBV7-9 to TRBJ1-2; D is unclear. The CDR3 consists of 13 residues. V gave up 0 bases and J gave up 8 bases, with 10 bases separating them. Germline assignment: CDR1 SEHNR and CDR2 FQNEAQ (reference sequence). This chain's CDR3 is CASSLAQESGYTF. The CDR3 DNA follows: TGTGCCAGCAGCTTAGCGCAGGAATCGGGCTACACCTTC.

The sample holds one count of this clone. The CDR3 is CASSSSGGPNEQFF. CDR3 DNA sequence: TGTGCCAGCAGCTCCTCCGGAGGGCCCAATGAGCAGTTCTTC. The chain uses TRBV7-2 and TRBJ2-1, with D perhaps TRBD2 (6 bases). Germline CDR1 reads SGHTA; CDR2 reads FQGNSA. The ends were cut back, 4 bases at V and 6 bases at J, with 13 bases in the middle. CDR3 length: 14 amino acids.